The present T cell receptor beta chain was sequenced within a study of B cell selection in AIRE deficiency. Study outcomes and limitations: Shorter CDR3s marked shared Treg sequences, biased toward few non-templated insertions.

CDR3 length: 16 residues. The V and J ends lost 3 bases and 9 bases, in that order; junction bases with no gene match: 11. Notes on this clone: Its antigen is not identified.

Produced via immunoSEQ multiplex PCR; TCRdb's table is partial and in-frame only. The sample includes 20,000 to 25,000 clones, 95% to 98% of them seen just once. CD4+CD127+ cells were sorted as the conventional CD4 T cells. The V and J genes are TRBV7-1 and TRBJ2-1; TRBD2 agrees at 10 bases. TRBV7-1 is marked as an open reading frame, function uncertain. The sequenced sample was CD4+CD127+ conventional T cells sorted from PBMCs. The TCR was taken from a human donor in good health. CDR3 sequence reads: CASSSRSSGRSGEQFF. For the CDR3, the DNA is TGTGCCAGCAGCTCCCGATCTAGCGGGAGAAGCGGTGAGCAGTTCTTC.